These 18 T cell receptor beta chains were sequenced from one sample in a study of T cell responses to AZD1222 COVID-19 vaccine. TCRdb's table, derived via immunoSEQ multiplex PCR, lists solely in-frame clones and lacks some. The repertoire holds about 140,000 clones, under 95% seen once, with 2.5% to 3% in the top ten. The sequencing used peripheral blood, collected on day 0 of AZD1222 vaccination. The receptor source for this set is an adult in good health.

The J gene is TRBJ1-2, the V gene TRBV14; tentatively, D is TRBD1 (5 bases). Trimming removed 5 bases at V and 1 base at J, with 11 bases between. This CDR3 has 14 residues. Germline values: CDR1 SGHDN, CDR2 FVKESK. CDR3 residues: CASSSLDNNYGYTF. Here the CDR3 DNA reads TGTGCCAGCAGCTCCCTGGACAATAACTATGGCTACACCTTC.

The CDR3 reads CASSTAKGAGTEAFF. CDR3 DNA: TGTGCCAGCAGCACAGCTAAGGGGGCCGGCACTGAAGCTTTCTTT. This chain joins TRBV11-3 and TRBJ1-1, with 7 nucleotides matching TRBD1. Germline values: CDR1 SGHNT, CDR2 YENEEA. The CDR3 contains 15 residues. With 5 bases clipped from V and 4 bases from J, the junction kept 10 bases outside the gene matches.

The chain carries TRBV9 and TRBJ1-2; perhaps TRBD1 as D (5 bases). This CDR3 comprises 13 residues. CDR1 and CDR2 (germline): SGDLS, YYNGEE. The V and J ends lost 3 bases and 5 bases respectively, with 11 bases between them. The CDR3 sequence is CASSAYTGYGYTF. CDR3 bases: TGTGCCAGCAGCGCTTATACAGGTTATGGCTACACCTTC.

In DNA form, the CDR3 reads TGTGCCAGCAGCCCGACTAGCGGAATGTGGAATGAGCAGTTCTTC. It yields the protein CASSPTSGMWNEQFF. The J gene is TRBJ2-1, the V gene TRBV7-8; TRBD2 matches at 9 bases. The germline CDR1 and CDR2 sequences are SGHVS and FQNEAQ. With 5 bases clipped from V and 7 bases from J, the junction kept 9 bases outside the gene matches. CDR3 size: 15 residues.

This chain links TRBV6-2 or TRBV6-3 with TRBJ1-5; D might be TRBD1 (5 bases). This CDR3 region has 13 residues. The germline CDR1 and CDR2 sequences are MNHEY and SVGEGT. The V end was cut by 5 bases, the J end by 5 bases, with 10 bases between. The CDR3 coding sequence is TGTGCCAGCAGTACGGGGCCCTATCAGCCCCAGCATTTT. The encoded protein is CASSTGPYQPQHF.

The chain couples TRBV5-1 to TRBJ1-3; D unclear. V was shortened by 3 bases and J by 4 bases, with 11 bases between the two germline ends. Germline lookup yields CDR1 SGHRS and CDR2 YFSETQ. The CDR3 has 14 residues. CDR3 loop: CASSSGSGGNTIYF. The CDR3 DNA reads TGCGCCAGCAGCTCGGGCTCGGGAGGAAACACCATATATTTT.

V gene TRBV3-1 (or the pseudogene TRBV3-2) combines with J gene TRBJ1-1, with D unclear. The CDR3 extends over 15 amino acids. The germline V gene has CDR1 LGHDT and CDR2 YNNKEL (reference sequence). The germline V and J ends were trimmed by 0 bases and 3 bases, with 11 bases remaining between them. Here the CDR3 reads CASSQDLGYDTEAFF. The CDR3 region has the DNA TGTGCCAGCAGCCAAGATTTAGGGTACGACACTGAAGCTTTCTTT.

This rearrangement joins TRBV6-2 or TRBV6-3 to TRBJ2-3, with D maybe TRBD2 (6 bases). With 6 bases removed from V and 2 bases from J, the gap between germline ends came to 12 bases. Per germline, CDR1 MNHEY and CDR2 SVGEGT. CDR3 length: 14 residues. CDR3 sequence (DNA): TGTGCCAGCAGCCGGGACTCCTACACAGATACGCAGTATTTT. Protein: CASSRDSYTDTQYF.

This rearrangement joins TRBV19 to TRBJ1-5, with D maybe TRBD1 (6 bases). The CDR3 has 18 residues. CDR1 is LNHDA and CDR2 is SQIVND in the germline V gene (reference sequence). V dropped 3 bases and J dropped 2 bases, with 20 bases sitting between them. The CDR3 protein is CASSIRQGPMGGNQPQHF. The DNA for the CDR3 is TGTGCCAGTAGTATTAGGCAGGGGCCTATGGGAGGCAATCAGCCCCAGCATTTT.

The chain links TRBV10-3 to TRBJ2-2, with 9 nucleotides matching TRBD2. The germline gives CDR1 ENHRY, CDR2 SYGVKD. The CDR3 is 15 amino acids. After removal of 10 bases from V and 1 base from J, the junction contained 7 bases not matched to a gene. In DNA, the CDR3 is TGTGCCACTTGGACTAGCGCTATGAACACCGGGGAGCTGTTTTTT. This translates into CATWTSAMNTGELFF.

The chain uses TRBV6-5 and TRBJ1-6; possibly TRBD1 for D (5 bases). Trimming removed 10 bases from V and 10 bases from J, with 14 bases in between. The CDR3 has 12 amino acids. Germline CDR1 MNHEY, CDR2 SVGAGI. CDR3 protein: CATGRAGSPLHF. CDR3 nucleotide sequence: TGTGCCACAGGCAGGGCCGGGTCACCCCTCCACTTT.

The CDR3 loop reads CASRPTGAQETQYF. DNA for the CDR3: TGTGCCAGCAGACCCACAGGGGCCCAAGAGACCCAGTACTTC. The chain recombines TRBV7-9 with TRBJ2-5, with TRBD1 matching over 7 bases. Unmatched junction bases numbered 5, after V lost 6 bases and J lost 1 base. Per germline, CDR1 SEHNR and CDR2 FQNEAQ (reference sequence). CDR3 length equals 14 residues.

The genes are TRBV12-5 and TRBJ1-1, with D unclear. This CDR3 region has 17 residues. The V and J ends lost 7 bases and 4 bases respectively, with 25 bases between them. Germline V gene sequence: CDR1 LGHNT, CDR2 FRNRAP. The CDR3 DNA follows: TGTGCTAGTGTCCCCCCCCTCACAGACCGTTGGAGCACTGAAGCTTTCTTT. Its protein product is CASVPPLTDRWSTEAFF.

The rearrangement joins TRBV10-1 to TRBJ2-1, with D perhaps given as TRBD1 or TRBD2 (5 bases each). Trimming pared 2 bases from V and 12 bases from J, leaving 14 bases between. CDR1 is WNHNN, CDR2 SYGVQD, per germline (reference sequence). This CDR3 has 13 amino acids. The DNA for the CDR3 is TGCGCCAGCAGTGAGCGGGTTGGGGGAAGGCAGTTCTTC. It is translated as CASSERVGGRQFF.

The rearrangement uses TRBV6-5 and TRBJ1-6; D remains unclear. This CDR3 has 14 residues. Trimming cost V 2 bases and J 7 bases, with 9 bases left between them. CDR1 is MNHEY and CDR2 is SVGAGI in the germline V gene. The CDR3: CASSYRVPNSPLHF. The CDR3 DNA is TGTGCCAGCAGTTACCGGGTCCCCAATTCACCCCTCCACTTT.

This clone appeared a few times. V usage is TRBV18 and J usage is TRBJ1-6, with D perhaps matching TRBD1 (6 bases). This CDR3 comprises 13 residues. The germline CDR1 and CDR2 sequences are KGHSH and LQKENI. The V end was cut by 5 bases, the J end by 7 bases, with 9 bases between. The CDR3, as DNA: TGTGCCAGCTCAACAACAGGGAATTCACCCCTCCACTTT. Protein product: CASSTTGNSPLHF.

This chain uses TRBV11-2 with TRBJ2-5; a weak D match, TRBD2 (7 bases). The V and J ends lost 5 bases and 4 bases respectively, with 17 bases between them. From germline, CDR1 is SGHAT and CDR2 FQNNGV. CDR3 length: 15 amino acids. The CDR3 protein is CASSPSGGPPETQYF. The CDR3 coding sequence is TGTGCCAGCAGCCCCTCCGGGGGGCCCCCAGAGACCCAGTACTTC. Filled out from reference TRBV11-2 and TRBJ2-5, the complete variable domain reads EAGVAQSPRYKIIEKRQSVAFWCNPISGHATLYWYQQILGQGPKLLIQFQNNGVVDDSQLPKDRFSAERLKGVDSTLKIQPAKLEDSAVYLCASSPSGGPPETQYFGPGTRLLVL.

The chain recombines TRBV27 with TRBJ2-1, with 7 bases that match TRBD2. The J segment lost 8 bases and the V segment lost 3 bases, leaving 13 bases of the junction unmatched. Germline values: CDR1 MNHEY, CDR2 SMNVEV (reference sequence). This CDR3 is 16 amino acids long. CDR3 nucleotide sequence: TGTGCCAGCAGTTTCGGTGTCAGCGGGGCGAGCTATGAGCAGTTCTTC. This codes for CASSFGVSGASYEQFF.